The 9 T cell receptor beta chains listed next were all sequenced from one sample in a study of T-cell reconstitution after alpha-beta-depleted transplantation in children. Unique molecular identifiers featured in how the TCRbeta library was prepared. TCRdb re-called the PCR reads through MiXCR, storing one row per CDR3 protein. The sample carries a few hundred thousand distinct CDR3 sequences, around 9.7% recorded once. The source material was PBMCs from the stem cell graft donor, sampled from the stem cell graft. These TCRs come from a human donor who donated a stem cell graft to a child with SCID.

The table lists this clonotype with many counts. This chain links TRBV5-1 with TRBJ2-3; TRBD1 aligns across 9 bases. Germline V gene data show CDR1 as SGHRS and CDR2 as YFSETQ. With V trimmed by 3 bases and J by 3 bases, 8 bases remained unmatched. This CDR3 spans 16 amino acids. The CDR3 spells CASSWGTGFTTDTQYF. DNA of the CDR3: TGCGCCAGCAGCTGGGGGACAGGGTTTACAACAGATACGCAGTATTTT.

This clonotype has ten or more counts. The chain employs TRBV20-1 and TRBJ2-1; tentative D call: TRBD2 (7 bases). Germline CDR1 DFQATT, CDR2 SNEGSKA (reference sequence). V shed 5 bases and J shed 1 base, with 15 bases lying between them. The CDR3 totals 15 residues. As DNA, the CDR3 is TGCAGTGCTCCAAGGGGGGGGTCGTCCTACAATGAGCAGTTCTTC. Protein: CSAPRGGSSYNEQFF.

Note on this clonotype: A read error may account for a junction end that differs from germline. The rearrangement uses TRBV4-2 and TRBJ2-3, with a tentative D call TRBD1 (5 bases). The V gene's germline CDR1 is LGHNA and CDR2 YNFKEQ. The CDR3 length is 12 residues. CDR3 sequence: CAITQGADSQYF. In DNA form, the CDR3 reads TGTGCCATCACTCAAGGGGCAGATTCGCAGTATTTT.

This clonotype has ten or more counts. CDR3 DNA: TGCGCCAGCAGCTTGTCCCCGGTGAACTATGGCTACACCTTC. Protein: CASSLSPVNYGYTF. The rearrangement uses TRBV5-1 and TRBJ1-2; D remains ambiguous. Trimming stripped 1 base from V and 2 bases from J, with 9 bases between. This CDR3 comprises 14 residues. The germline V gene has CDR1 SGHRS and CDR2 YFSETQ.

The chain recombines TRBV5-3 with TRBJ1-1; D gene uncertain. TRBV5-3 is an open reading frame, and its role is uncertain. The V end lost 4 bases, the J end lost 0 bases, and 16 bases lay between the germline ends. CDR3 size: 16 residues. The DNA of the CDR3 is TGTGCCAGAAGCCGAGGGTCATACACAATGAACACTGAAGCTTTCTTT. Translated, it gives CARSRGSYTMNTEAFF.

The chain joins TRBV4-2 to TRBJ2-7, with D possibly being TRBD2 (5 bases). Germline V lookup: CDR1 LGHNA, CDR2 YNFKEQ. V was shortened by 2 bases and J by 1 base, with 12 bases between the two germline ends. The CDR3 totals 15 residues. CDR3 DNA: TGTGCCAGCAGCCAAAAGAGGGCGGGTTCCTACGAGCAGTACTTC. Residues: CASSQKRAGSYEQYF.

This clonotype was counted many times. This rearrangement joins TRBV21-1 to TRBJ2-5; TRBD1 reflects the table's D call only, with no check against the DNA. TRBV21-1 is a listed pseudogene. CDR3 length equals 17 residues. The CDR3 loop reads CASSLPIPGTDKETQYF. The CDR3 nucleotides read TGTGCCAGCAGCCTACCTATACCCGGGACAGATAAAGAGACCCAGTACTTC.

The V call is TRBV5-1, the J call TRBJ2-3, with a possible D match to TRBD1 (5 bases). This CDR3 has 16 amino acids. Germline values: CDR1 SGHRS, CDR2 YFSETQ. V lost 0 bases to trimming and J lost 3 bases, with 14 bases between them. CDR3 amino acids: CASSLARAGQTDTQYF. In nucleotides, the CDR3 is TGCGCCAGCAGCTTGGCTCGAGCAGGGCAGACAGATACGCAGTATTTT.

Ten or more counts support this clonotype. The CDR3 DNA reads TGCGCCAGCAGCTTGGCCGGCAGGGGACAAGTCACAGATACGCAGTATTTT. It specifies CASSLAGRGQVTDTQYF. The J gene is TRBJ2-3, the V gene TRBV5-1, with D possibly matching TRBD1 (6 bases). The V and J ends lost 0 bases and 2 bases respectively, with 16 bases between them. Germline values: CDR1 SGHRS, CDR2 YFSETQ. The CDR3 covers 17 residues.